This is a list of T cell receptor beta chains from one sample in a study of shared clonotypes between healthy human individuals. Libraries were prepared by immunoSEQ multiplex PCR; TCRdb keeps only in-frame clonotypes and omits some of them. The profile covers over 700,000 clones, with roughly 72% appearing a single time and under 2% taken by the ten largest. The sequenced sample was memory CD4+ T cells sorted from blood. The receptors come from a woman in her 30s in good health. Both conserved end residues are part of each CDR3. Each record gives: clone size, V gene, D gene, J gene, CDR3 DNA, CDR3 protein. The D gene is left open where the match is weak. A row's size may be missing; if present it is once, few, many or a size class.

>-|TRBV6-1|-|TRBJ1-3
TGTGCCAGCAGAAAATCTGGAAACACCATATATTTT
CASRKSGNTIYF
>-|TRBV28|-|TRBJ2-1
TGTGCCAGCAGTTTGTTCCCCCCATTCGGCAATGAGCAGTTCTTC
CASSLFPPFGNEQFF
>-|TRBV5-6|-|TRBJ2-7
TGTGCCAGCAGCACGAGAGGGAGAGCAGGGGCCTACGAGCAGTACTTC
CASSTRGRAGAYEQYF
>-|TRBV19|TRBD2|TRBJ2-1
TGTGCCAGTAGTCTTAATATAGCGGGAGGCGATGAGCAGTTCTTC
CASSLNIAGGDEQFF
>-|TRBV29-1|-|TRBJ1-1
TGCAGCGTTGAGGGCACCAGGGGTCGGAACACTGAAGCTTTCTTT
CSVEGTRGRNTEAFF
>-|TRBV4-2|TRBD2|TRBJ2-2
TGTGCCAGCAGCCAAGAGGGGTGGACTAGCGGGAGGAACACCGGGGAGCTGTTTTTT
CASSQEGWTSGRNTGELFF
>-|TRBV9|-|TRBJ2-3
TGTGCCAGCAGCGGGGGGAGAGAAGGCCCCACAGATACGCAGTATTTT
CASSGGREGPTDTQYF
>-|TRBV10-3|-|TRBJ2-1
TGTGCCATCAGTGAGCGGGAGCCGGATGAGCAGTTCTTC
CAISEREPDEQFF
>-|TRBV5-6|-|TRBJ1-2
TGTGCCAGCACCACGGATGGCTATGGCTACACCTTC
CASTTDGYGYTF
>-|TRBV20-1|-|TRBJ1-3
TGCAGTCGGGGTGGGGGAAACACCATATATTTT
CSRGGGNTIYF
>-|TRBV18|TRBD1|TRBJ1-2
TGTGCCAGCTCACCGGACAGGGAGTCCTATGGCTACACCTTC
CASSPDRESYGYTF
>-|TRBV29-1|-|TRBJ1-1
TGCAGCGGGGCGGGGGAGGTGAACACTGAAGCTTTCTTT
CSGAGEVNTEAFF
>few|TRBV28|-|TRBJ2-1
TGTGCCAGCAGTTTTTTCCGGACTTATTACAATGAGCAGTTCTTC
CASSFFRTYYNEQFF
>-|TRBV19|-|TRBJ2-7
TGTGCCAGTAGTATCCAGGGGGGGGACGAGCAGTACTTC
CASSIQGGDEQYF
>once|TRBV2|-|TRBJ2-2
TGTGCCAGCAGGGGGGATGAAGGGGAGCTGTTTTTT
CASRGDEGELFF
>-|TRBV7-2|-|TRBJ2-2
TGTGCCAGCGGACCCCGCCTGAGGGACACCGGGGAGCTGTTTTTT
CASGPRLRDTGELFF
>-|TRBV7-2|TRBD1|TRBJ2-7
TGTGCCAGCAGTGTGGACAGGGAGATCTCCTACGAGCAGTACTTC
CASSVDREISYEQYF
>few|TRBV29-1|-|TRBJ1-1
TGCAGCGTTGTATGGGGGATCACTGAAGCTTTCTTT
CSVVWGITEAFF
>few|TRBV6-1|-|TRBJ2-7
TGTGCCAGCAAAGTGGGGCAGGGTGGAATCTACGAGCAGTACTTC
CASKVGQGGIYEQYF
>-|TRBV7-9|-|TRBJ1-6
TGTGCCAGCAGCTTATCCCGCCCCCGTTCACCCCTCCACTTT
CASSLSRPRSPLHF
>few|TRBV6-5|-|TRBJ1-2
TGTGCCAGCAGAGATTCGGTTGTCGGCGGCTACACCTTC
CASRDSVVGGYTF
>-|TRBV5-1|TRBD1|TRBJ2-2
TGCGCCAGCAGCTTGGCGCAGGGGGCAATCGGGGAGCTGTTTTTT
CASSLAQGAIGELFF
>-|TRBV10-3|TRBD1|TRBJ2-7
TGTGCCACCGGACCTGGACAGGGGGCATACGAGCAGTACTTC
CATGPGQGAYEQYF
>-|TRBV5-8|-|TRBJ2-3
TGTGCCAGCAGCTTGGCCGGAGGGGGGCCGACGTACACAGATACGCAGTATTTT
CASSLAGGGPTYTDTQYF
>-|TRBV7-8|-|TRBJ2-7
TGTGCCAGCAGGGGGGTAGCGGACGCATACGAGCAGTACTTC
CASRGVADAYEQYF
>few|TRBV28|-|TRBJ1-2
TGTGCCAGCAAGCAACGCGGCTATGGCTACACCTTC
CASKQRGYGYTF
>-|TRBV15|TRBD2|TRBJ2-5
TGTGCCACCAGCTCTAGCGGGAGGTTAACCCAGTACTTC
CATSSSGRLTQYF
>-|TRBV10-3|-|TRBJ2-5
TGTGCCATCAGTGAGTCGACGGGGGCAGGAGAGACCCAGTACTTC
CAISESTGAGETQYF
>-|TRBV7-8|TRBD2|TRBJ2-1
TGTGCCATACGGGGGAGGGAGGAGCAGTTCTTC
CAIRGREEQFF
>few|TRBV4-2|TRBD2|TRBJ2-1
TGTGCCAGCAGCCAAGTCGGACTAGCGGGGGGGTACAATGAGCAGTTCTTC
CASSQVGLAGGYNEQFF
>-|TRBV5-6|-|TRBJ2-1
TGTGCCAGCAGCTTGGACAGACAAAGCTCCTACAATGAGCAGTTCTTC
CASSLDRQSSYNEQFF
>-|TRBV7-9|-|TRBJ2-1
TGTGCCAGCAGCCCTCTTTCCGGGATCAACCCCTACAATGAGCAGTTCTTC
CASSPLSGINPYNEQFF
>-|TRBV6-5|-|TRBJ2-3
TGTGCCAGCAGTCTACAGTGGTGGGGCACAGATACGCAGTATTTT
CASSLQWWGTDTQYF
>-|TRBV4-2|-|TRBJ1-1
TGTGCCAGCAGCCCCGGGATCCTCAGATCAGCTTTCTTT
CASSPGILRSAFF
>few|TRBV19|TRBD1|TRBJ1-5
TGTGCCAGTAGTATGAGACAGGGGAAGGGGCCCCAGCATTTT
CASSMRQGKGPQHF
>-|TRBV30|TRBD1|TRBJ2-7
TGTGCCTGGAGGACAGGGGGACCCCCCATCGACGAGCAGTACTTC
CAWRTGGPPIDEQYF
>-|TRBV6-5|-|TRBJ1-5
TGTGCCAGCTTTACTGGGTTTCAGCCCCAGCATTTT
CASFTGFQPQHF
>few|TRBV29-1|-|TRBJ2-3
TGCAGCGTTGATCCGGGGGCGCGGGGTACGCAGTATTTT
CSVDPGARGTQYF
>-|TRBV7-9|TRBD1|TRBJ2-7
TGTGCCAGCAGCCGGGGAGGGACAGGGAACTCCTACGAGCAGTACTTC
CASSRGGTGNSYEQYF
>few|TRBV5-1|TRBD2|TRBJ2-2
TGCGCCAGCAGGTCCGGGACTAGCGGGAGGGCCAGTGCCGGGGAGCTGTTTTTT
CASRSGTSGRASAGELFF
>-|TRBV30|-|TRBJ2-7
TGTGCCTGGAGTCGGGGAGGCTCCTACGAGCAGTACTTC
CAWSRGGSYEQYF
>-|TRBV19|-|TRBJ1-1
TGTGCCAGTAGAAACAGGGAAGCGACTGAAGCTTTCTTT
CASRNREATEAFF
>-|TRBV18|-|TRBJ2-4
TGTGCCAGCTCTCAGGAAAACATTCAGTACTTC
CASSQENIQYF
>once|TRBV5-1|TRBD1|TRBJ1-2
TGCGCCAGCAGACAGGGGAACTATGGCTACACCTTC
CASRQGNYGYTF
>-|TRBV11-3|-|TRBJ2-2
TGTGCCAGCCGCGACAGTTTTGACTTTACCGGGGAGCTGTTTTTT
CASRDSFDFTGELFF
>few|TRBV7-9|-|TRBJ1-2
TGTGCCAGCAGCTTATTAGGTTTTGGAGGGGGCTACACCTTC
CASSLLGFGGGYTF
>-|TRBV30|TRBD1|TRBJ1-1
TGTGCCTGGAGTCTCCTGGACAGGGACGACGCTGAAGCTTTCTTT
CAWSLLDRDDAEAFF
>few|TRBV6-1|-|TRBJ2-5
TGTGCCAGCATGTGGGGTCAGGGGTGGGAGACCCAGTACTTC
CASMWGQGWETQYF
>-|TRBV6-6|TRBD2|TRBJ2-3
TGTGCCTCCTCTGTAGCGGGAGATGAATCAGATACGCAGTATTTT
CASSVAGDESDTQYF
>once|TRBV19|-|TRBJ1-2
TGTGCCAGTAGTTCCAGACCGATAGACCGGGGCTATGGCTACACCTTC
CASSSRPIDRGYGYTF
>few|TRBV9|-|TRBJ2-7
TGTGCCAGCAGCCCGTTTGGCAGGGATTACGAGCAGTACTTC
CASSPFGRDYEQYF
>few|TRBV30|-|TRBJ1-4
TGTGCCTGGAGAGGCGCATCCCTGAGACTGTTTTTT
CAWRGASLRLFF
>-|TRBV6-5|-|TRBJ2-2
TGTGCCAGCAGTAGCGGGCAGGGCACCGGGGAGCTGTTTTTT
CASSSGQGTGELFF
>-|TRBV7-2|-|TRBJ2-1
TGTGCCAGCAGCAACGCGGCGACTACCTACAATGAGCAGTTCTTC
CASSNAATTYNEQFF
>-|TRBV29-1|-|TRBJ2-7
TGCAGCGCGAGGACTAACTCCTACGAGCAGTACTTC
CSARTNSYEQYF
>-|TRBV5-1|-|TRBJ2-1
TGCGCCAGCAGAATCTATGTGGGAGAGTACAATGAGCAGTTCTTC
CASRIYVGEYNEQFF
>few|TRBV28|TRBD1|TRBJ2-7
TGTGCCAGCAGCGGCCAGGGGGTCTACGAGCAGTACTTC
CASSGQGVYEQYF
>-|TRBV7-2|-|TRBJ1-3
TGTGCCAGCAGCCACGACCTCAGGGGCACCATATATTTT
CASSHDLRGTIYF
>-|TRBV7-8|-|TRBJ1-1
TGTGCCAGCAGCTTTGGGGGCGGGGGTGAAGCTTTCTTT
CASSFGGGGEAFF
>once|TRBV15|TRBD2|TRBJ2-1
TGTGCCACCAGCAGAGCTAGCGGGGTTGTTACGAAGGGTGAGCAGTTCTTC
CATSRASGVVTKGEQFF